The sequence of this T cell receptor beta chain was determined in a study of control samples from healthy donors and cancer patients (dated by TCRdb to about 2020). Worth noting for this clone: Its antigen remains undetermined. Base qualities are not recorded, but no much larger clone differs from it by a single base.

CDR1 and CDR2, per the germline V gene (reference sequence), are WNHNN and SYGVQD. A distance of 5 bases separates the germline ends of V and J, which lose 2 bases and 1 base respectively. Including the terminal cysteine and phenylalanine, the CDR3 comprises 13 residues. Only CDR3 DNA remains: 39 bases, in frame from the first base. To prepare the library, the immunoSEQ multiplex PCR assay was applied. Imported from immuneACCESS, the table was reduced by TCRdb to in-frame sequences with V and J called. These copies leave out some clones; in studies compared against another copy, an unresolved V gene accounts for under half, and the cause of the remainder is not known. This sample is represented by hundreds of thousands of clones; more than 80% of them were singletons. The top ten constitute more than 6% of the sample.

The V and J genes are TRBV10-1 and TRBJ1-1, with an unclear D gene assignment. Sequencing input: PBMCs. The clonotype originates from a man aged 40-49 years with head and neck cancer. The nucleotide sequence is given as TGCGCCAGCAGTGAGACAGCGAACACTGAAGCTTTCTTT. Its protein reads: CASSETANTEAFF.